This is a list of T cell receptor beta chains from one sample in a study of blood T cell repertoires in COVID-19. Data came from immunoSEQ multiplex PCR; TCRdb stores just in-frame clones and leaves some out. The data contain some 160,000 clones, just under 80% of them seen just once; the ten biggest clones take up roughly 14%. Source material: peripheral blood. These receptors were taken from a woman older than 75 with acute or convalescent COVID-19. Both conserved end residues are part of each CDR3. A D gene is named only where the DNA matches it firmly. The size field is filled for only some rows; it gives once, few, many or a size class.

>-|few|TRBJ1-2|TRBV5-1
CASSLQGRNGYTF
TGCGCCAGCAGCTTGCAGGGTAGGAATGGCTACACCTTC
>-|-|TRBJ1-1|TRBV5-5
CASSYGTWGDTEAFF
TGTGCCAGCAGCTATGGGACTTGGGGGGATACTGAAGCTTTCTTT
>-|-|TRBJ1-3|TRBV3-1/TRBV3-2
CASTIRDIRDTIYF
TGTGCCAGCACGATCCGGGACATCCGAGACACCATATATTTT
>-|-|TRBJ1-6|TRBV5-5
CASSLHLGVINSPLHF
TGTGCCAGCAGCTTGCATCTGGGCGTCATCAATTCACCCCTCCACTTT
>-|-|TRBJ1-2|TRBV29-1
CSVERGRGGYGYTF
TGCAGCGTTGAAAGAGGGCGGGGAGGATACGGCTACACCTTC
>TRBD2|-|TRBJ2-1|TRBV7-7
CASSPGGSGATQFF
TGTGCTAGCAGCCCCGGAGGGAGCGGGGCGACGCAGTTCTTC
>TRBD1|-|TRBJ2-3|TRBV11-2
CASSLFRQSTGVEGDTQYF
TGTGCCAGCAGCTTGTTCCGACAGTCGACAGGGGTCGAGGGGGATACGCAGTATTTT
>-|-|TRBJ1-4|TRBV30
CAWSRAPEDEKLFF
TGTGCCTGGTCCCGGGCTCCGGAGGATGAAAAACTGTTTTTT
>TRBD2|-|TRBJ2-3|TRBV20-1
CSASAGADTQYF
TGCAGTGCTAGTGCGGGAGCAGATACGCAGTATTTT
>-|-|TRBJ1-5|TRBV21-1
CASSKLSPAGNQPQHF
TGTGCCAGCAGCAAATTGAGCCCGGCGGGCAATCAGCCCCAGCATTTT
>TRBD1|-|TRBJ2-7|TRBV2
CASSPGTGGYEQYF
TGTGCCAGCAGCCCCGGGACAGGGGGGTACGAGCAGTACTTC
>-|once|TRBJ1-2|TRBV6-6
CASSRISVRGGFPYGYTF
TGTGCCAGCAGTCGGATTTCAGTAAGAGGAGGGTTTCCCTATGGCTACACCTTC
>TRBD1|-|TRBJ2-7|TRBV9
CASSVTGTAYEQYF
TGTGCCAGCAGCGTAACCGGGACAGCCTACGAGCAGTACTTC
>-|few|TRBJ1-3|TRBV11-2
CASSVNRDSGNTIYF
TGTGCCAGCAGCGTTAACAGGGACTCTGGAAACACCATATATTTT
>-|-|TRBJ1-3|TRBV4-1
CASSRQGSVGGNTIYF
TGCGCCAGCAGCCGTCAGGGCTCCGTCGGGGGAAACACCATATATTTT
>-|-|TRBJ2-7|TRBV3-1/TRBV3-2
CASSALRGSEQYF
TGTGCCAGCAGCGCACTCAGGGGTTCCGAGCAGTACTTC
>-|-|TRBJ2-5|TRBV4-2
CASSQVAGELGETQYF
TGTGCCAGCAGCCAAGTGGCAGGGGAGTTGGGAGAGACCCAGTACTTC
>TRBD1|-|TRBJ2-3|TRBV18
CASSPPGQGGDTQYF
TGTGCCAGCTCACCACCGGGACAGGGTGGAGATACGCAGTATTTT
>-|-|TRBJ1-1|TRBV6-5
CASSYTSGRAEAFF
TGTGCCAGCAGTTACACGTCCGGGAGGGCTGAAGCTTTCTTT
>TRBD2|once|TRBJ2-7|TRBV6-6
CASIPGGSSYEQYF
TGTGCCAGCATCCCGGGCGGGAGCTCCTACGAGCAGTACTTC
>-|-|TRBJ2-5|TRBV28
CASSGAGAYQETQYF
TGTGCCAGCAGTGGGGCAGGGGCCTATCAAGAGACCCAGTACTTC
>TRBD1|-|TRBJ1-5|TRBV19
CASSGQGRSNQPQHF
TGTGCCAGTAGTGGACAGGGGCGTAGCAATCAGCCCCAGCATTTT
>TRBD1|-|TRBJ1-1|TRBV30
CAWSVRTGVLNTEAFF
TGTGCCTGGAGTGTTAGGACAGGGGTTTTGAACACTGAAGCTTTCTTT
>-|-|TRBJ1-5|TRBV4-1
CASSQDNMGHRYQPQHF
TGCGCCAGCAGCCAAGATAATATGGGACACCGATATCAGCCCCAGCATTTT
>-|-|TRBJ2-1|TRBV10-1
CASTDGGSYNEQFF
TGCGCCAGCACCGACGGGGGTTCCTACAATGAGCAGTTCTTC
>TRBD1|-|TRBJ2-7|TRBV7-6
CASSPLGQGYEQYF
TGTGCCAGCAGCCCCCTGGGACAGGGCTACGAGCAGTACTTC
>-|once|TRBJ2-5|TRBV7-2
CASSLDGGAGETQYF
TGTGCCAGCAGCTTAGATGGGGGGGCCGGAGAGACCCAGTACTTC
>TRBD1|-|TRBJ2-7|TRBV28
CASSLKGGLFKSSYEQYF
TGTGCCAGCAGTTTAAAAGGGGGCCTTTTTAAGAGCTCCTACGAGCAGTACTTC
>-|few|TRBJ1-1|TRBV18
CASSPRSSRGSFMNTEAFF
TGTGCCAGCTCACCACGCTCTAGTCGGGGGTCCTTCATGAACACTGAAGCTTTCTTT
>-|-|TRBJ2-5|TRBV4-1
CASSQDGGTQYF
TGCGCCAGCAGCCAAGATGGAGGGACCCAGTACTTC
>TRBD2|-|TRBJ2-7|TRBV15
CATSRGAGGSYEQYF
TGTGCCACCAGCAGAGGTGCGGGGGGCTCCTACGAGCAGTACTTC
>TRBD1|-|TRBJ1-2|TRBV5-1
CASSLQGASRSNYGYTF
TGCGCCAGCAGCTTACAGGGGGCGAGCCGGTCTAACTATGGCTACACCTTC
>TRBD2|-|TRBJ2-1|TRBV3-1/TRBV3-2
CASSPTSGGYNEQFF
TGTGCCAGCAGCCCGACTAGCGGGGGCTACAATGAGCAGTTCTTC
>TRBD1|once|TRBJ1-3|TRBV18
CASSPQTGGGNTIYF
TGTGCCAGCTCACCTCAAACAGGGGGCGGAAACACCATATATTTT
>-|-|TRBJ2-7|TRBV18
CASSPSAVQVEQYF
TGTGCCAGCTCCCCCAGTGCTGTCCAAGTCGAGCAGTACTTC
>-|-|TRBJ2-1|TRBV14
CASSQGRLAIYNEQFF
TGTGCCAGCAGCCAGGGCCGCCTAGCGATCTACAATGAGCAGTTCTTC
>-|-|TRBJ2-7|TRBV6-5
CASSSVYEQYF
TGTGCCAGCAGTTCCGTATACGAGCAGTACTTC
>-|-|TRBJ2-1|TRBV2
CASRRDSYNEQFF
TGTGCCAGCCGCCGGGACTCCTACAATGAGCAGTTCTTC
>-|-|TRBJ2-7|TRBV2
CASSENSPLTYEQYF
TGTGCCAGCAGCGAGAACAGCCCGCTCACCTACGAGCAGTACTTC
>TRBD1|-|TRBJ1-5|TRBV18
CASSSEGAQPQHF
TGTGCCAGCTCTTCGGAGGGGGCTCAGCCCCAGCATTTT
>TRBD1|-|TRBJ1-3|TRBV7-6
CASSLVGTGAYSGNTIYF
TGTGCCAGCAGCTTAGTGGGGACAGGGGCTTACTCTGGAAACACCATATATTTT
>TRBD1|-|TRBJ1-2|TRBV5-1
CASSPEGVRLTGNGYTF
TGCGCCAGCAGCCCGGAAGGAGTAAGACTGACAGGGAATGGCTACACCTTC
>-|-|TRBJ1-2|TRBV5-4
CASSLNEGIYGYTF
TGTGCCAGCAGCTTGAATGAGGGAATCTATGGCTACACCTTC
>TRBD1|-|TRBJ2-7|TRBV14
CASSQDYLPGTGGYEQYF
TGTGCCAGCAGCCAAGATTACCTTCCCGGGACAGGTGGTTACGAGCAGTACTTC
>TRBD1|-|TRBJ2-7|TRBV4-1
CASSQVSRGTGNYEQYF
TGCGCCAGCAGCCAAGTCTCCCGGGGGACAGGGAACTACGAGCAGTACTTC
>TRBD1|few|TRBJ2-2|TRBV2
CASSEGQGGTGELFF
TGTGCCAGCAGTGAAGGACAGGGGGGAACCGGGGAGCTGTTTTTT
>TRBD1|-|TRBJ1-5|TRBV4-1
CASSQDWGLGQGIYSNQPQHF
TGCGCCAGCAGCCAAGATTGGGGGCTCGGACAGGGGATTTATAGCAATCAGCCCCAGCATTTT
>-|-|TRBJ1-3|TRBV12-3/TRBV12-4
CASRTYSGNTIYF
TGTGCCAGCAGGACATACTCTGGAAACACCATATATTTT
>TRBD2|-|TRBJ2-7|TRBV28
CASRGTSGAYEQYF
TGTGCCAGCAGGGGGACTAGCGGGGCTTACGAGCAGTACTTC
>-|-|TRBJ2-3|TRBV7-8
CASRPRGRRSDTQYF
TGTGCCAGCAGGCCCAGGGGACGACGGTCAGATACGCAGTATTTT
>-|-|TRBJ1-1|TRBV29-1
CSVKGDLMNTEAFF
TGCAGCGTGAAGGGGGATTTGATGAACACTGAAGCTTTCTTT
>-|-|TRBJ1-5|TRBV2
CASGRDSNQPQHF
TGTGCCAGCGGCCGGGACTCCAATCAGCCCCAGCATTTT
>-|-|TRBJ1-2|TRBV27
CASLLGQDYGYTF
TGTGCCAGCCTGCTTGGACAAGACTATGGCTACACCTTC
>-|-|TRBJ2-2|TRBV7-9
CASSLGRQTSWLTGELFF
TGTGCCAGCAGCTTAGGCCGACAGACCTCTTGGCTGACCGGGGAGCTGTTTTTT
>TRBD1|-|TRBJ1-2|TRBV5-1
CASSFGQVRYGYTF
TGCGCCAGCAGCTTCGGACAGGTTAGATATGGCTACACCTTC
>TRBD2|-|TRBJ2-1|TRBV5-1
CASSLSAGDNEQFF
TGCGCCAGCAGCTTGTCGGCGGGGGACAATGAGCAGTTCTTC
>-|-|TRBJ2-7|TRBV2
CASKDSGFYEQYF
TGTGCCAGCAAGGACAGCGGATTCTACGAGCAGTACTTC
>-|-|TRBJ2-7|TRBV27
CASSLYRGGQTYEQYF
TGTGCCAGCAGTTTATACAGGGGGGGACAGACCTACGAGCAGTACTTC
>-|-|TRBJ1-2|TRBV20-1
CSASDGHPGYTF
TGCAGTGCTAGTGACGGACACCCTGGCTACACCTTC
>-|-|TRBJ1-2|TRBV6-5
CASRNGQRGGYTF
TGTGCCAGCAGAAACGGGCAGAGGGGGGGCTACACCTTC